A single sample is the source of the 6 T cell receptor beta chains below, sequenced in a study of cytomegalovirus exposure and HLA in healthy donors. PCR was performed using 60 Vbeta and 13 Jbeta primers. TCRdb's table, derived via immunoSEQ multiplex PCR, lists solely in-frame clones and lacks some. The table records around 84,000 clones, around 85% of them present only once. Source material: PBMCs. These receptors were collected from a human donor in good health.

The rearrangement links TRBV23-1 to TRBJ2-5; TRBD1 is a possible D gene (5 bases). TRBV23-1 is sorted into the ORF group, with uncertain function. Trimming removed 0 bases from V and 5 bases from J, with 13 bases in between. The CDR3 is made up of 15 amino acids. For the CDR3, the DNA is TGCGCCAGCAGTCAATCCCCCAGGGTTTTGGAGACCCAGTACTTC. Amino acids: CASSQSPRVLETQYF.

The V and J genes are TRBV10-2 and TRBJ2-7, with TRBD1 as a possible D gene (6 bases). V was cut by 5 bases and J by 0 bases, with 17 bases left in between. Germline V lookup: CDR1 WSHSY, CDR2 SAAADI. CDR3 length: 16 amino acids. The CDR3 DNA follows: TGCGCCAGCAGTTACTTGGGGACATCCAGCTCCTACGAGCAGTACTTC. It translates to CASSYLGTSSSYEQYF.

The chain recombines TRBV12-5 with TRBJ2-1; 9 nucleotides line up with TRBD2. This CDR3 comprises 16 residues. Germline V lookup: CDR1 LGHNT, CDR2 FRNRAP. V lost 8 bases and J lost 5; bases outside the gene matches: 13. The CDR3 DNA follows: TGTGCTAGTCGGTCGAGAAGCGGGGGGACCAACAATGAGCAGTTCTTC. This encodes CASRSRSGGTNNEQFF.

This chain connects TRBV5-1 to TRBJ2-7; 10 bases line up with TRBD1. Trimming cost V 3 bases and J 4 bases; bases outside gene matches: 7. Germline V gene sequence: CDR1 SGHRS, CDR2 YFSETQ. The CDR3 has 15 residues. The CDR3 loop reads CASSSSGQGWYEQYF. The CDR3 bases are TGCGCCAGCAGCTCCTCGGGACAGGGGTGGTACGAGCAGTACTTC.

The genes are TRBV5-1 and TRBJ1-2; possible D gene TRBD1, 6 bases. The V and J ends lost 4 bases and 2 bases respectively, with 15 bases between them. The CDR3 sequence is 15 residues long. The germline V gene encodes CDR1 SGHRS and CDR2 YFSETQ. The CDR3 here is CASSGPQGRNYGYTF. The CDR3 DNA sequence: TGCGCCAGCAGCGGTCCCCAGGGGCGAAACTATGGCTACACCTTC.

The chain uses TRBV6-5 and TRBJ1-1; D gene uncertain. This CDR3 has 15 amino acids. The V gene's germline CDR1 is MNHEY and CDR2 SVGAGI. Trimming took 5 bases from V and 4 from J, leaving 17 bases between them. The CDR3: CASSTRVRVGTEAFF. In nucleotides, the CDR3 is TGTGCCAGCAGTACGCGCGTCCGGGTCGGCACTGAAGCTTTCTTT.